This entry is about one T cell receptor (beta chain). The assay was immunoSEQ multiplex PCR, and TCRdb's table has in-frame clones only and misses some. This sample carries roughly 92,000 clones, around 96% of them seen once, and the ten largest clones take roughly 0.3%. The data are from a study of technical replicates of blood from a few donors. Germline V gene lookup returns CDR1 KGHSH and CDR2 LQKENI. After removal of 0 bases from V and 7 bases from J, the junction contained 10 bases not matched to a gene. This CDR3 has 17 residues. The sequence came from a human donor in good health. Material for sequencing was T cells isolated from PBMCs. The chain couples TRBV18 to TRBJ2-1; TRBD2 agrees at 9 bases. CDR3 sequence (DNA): TGTGCCAGCTCACCACCTTTGATAGCGGGAGTTGGAAATGAGCAGTTCTTC. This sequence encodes CASSPPLIAGVGNEQFF.